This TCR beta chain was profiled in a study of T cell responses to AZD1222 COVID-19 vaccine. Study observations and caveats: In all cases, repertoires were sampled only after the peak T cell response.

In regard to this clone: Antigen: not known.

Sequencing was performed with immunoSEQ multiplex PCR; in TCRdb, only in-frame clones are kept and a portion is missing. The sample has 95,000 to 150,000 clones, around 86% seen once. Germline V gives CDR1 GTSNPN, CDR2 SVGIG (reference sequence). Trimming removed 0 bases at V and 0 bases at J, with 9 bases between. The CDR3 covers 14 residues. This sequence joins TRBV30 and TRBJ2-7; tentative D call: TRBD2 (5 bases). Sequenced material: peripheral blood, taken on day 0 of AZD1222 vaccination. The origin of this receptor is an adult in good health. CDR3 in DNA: TGTGCCTGGAGTGTAACGGGAAGCTCCTACGAGCAGTACTTC. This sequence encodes CAWSVTGSSYEQYF.